This paragraph covers one TCR beta chain sequence. The CDR3 runs 14 residues. From germline, CDR1 is MGHRA and CDR2 YSYEKL. With 1 base removed from V and 5 bases from J, the gap between germline ends came to 8 bases. This sample was taken from a study of blood T cell repertoires in COVID-19. Overall study context: The analysed material was cDNA or gDNA that came from T cells, B-cell-depleted T cells, or PBMCs.

Profiled with immunoSEQ multiplex PCR; TCRdb holds only in-frame clones, not every one. The sample lists approximately 250,000 clones, around 83% occurring once. The sequencing sample was made of peripheral blood. V and J are TRBV4-1 and TRBJ1-4; D not resolved. This receptor was identified in a woman aged 40 to 50 who had recovered from COVID-19. The CDR3: CASSQAGLNEKLFF. The CDR3, as DNA: TGCGCCAGCAGCCAAGCAGGTTTGAATGAAAAACTGTTTTTT.